These 25 T cell receptor beta chains were sequenced from one sample in a study of beta chain features in type 1 diabetes. General observations from the study: Within each of all four CD4+ subsets, Type 1 diabetes patients had TCRB CDR3s that were moderately but significantly shorter.

Antigens for these TCRs are unknown. Of the isolated RNA, all was reverse transcribed, and so the sequenced material was expressed TCRB transcripts. Repertoires were generated with immunoSEQ multiplex PCR, while TCRdb's copy carries only in-frame clones and drops some. The table shows some 190,000 clones, with 6.5% to 9.5% occurring only once. Sequenced: central memory CD4+ T cells from blood. The receptors come from a woman between 40 and 55 years old with type 1 diabetes.

The chain links TRBV7-2 to TRBJ2-7; no clear D. Germline V gene lookup returns CDR1 SGHTA and CDR2 FQGNSA. The V and J ends lost 2 bases and 2 bases respectively, with 10 bases between them. This CDR3 has 14 residues. CDR3 protein: CASSLFGGAYEQYF. CDR3 nucleotide sequence: TGTGCCAGCAGCTTATTTGGCGGAGCCTACGAGCAGTACTTC.

This clone showed up just a few times. This rearrangement joins TRBV19 to TRBJ2-1, with 10 bases lining up with TRBD2. From germline, CDR1 is LNHDA and CDR2 SQIVND (reference sequence). V was clipped by 11 bases and J by 2 bases; unmatched bases: 9. The CDR3 consists of 15 residues. The CDR3 nucleotides read TGTGCCGGGGTACCTAGCGGGAGTGCCTACAATGAGCAGTTCTTC. It codes for CAGVPSGSAYNEQFF. Combining the CDR3 with reference TRBV19 and TRBJ2-1 gives the whole variable domain DGGITQSPKYLFRKEGQNVTLSCEQNLNHDAMYWYRQDPGQGLRLIYYSQIVNDFQKGDIAEGYSVSREKKESFPLTVTSAQKNPTAFYLCAGVPSGSAYNEQFFGPGTRLTVL.

This chain joins TRBV28 and TRBJ1-5; 7 nucleotides agree with TRBD1. The CDR3 covers 14 residues. Germline V gives CDR1 MDHEN, CDR2 SYDVKM. V was clipped by 5 bases and J by 4 bases; unmatched bases: 5. The CDR3 is CASSTGVGNQPQHF. The CDR3 DNA reads TGTGCCAGCAGTACAGGGGTTGGGAATCAGCCCCAGCATTTT.

The J gene is TRBJ2-3, the V gene TRBV4-3, with D possibly being TRBD2 (5 bases). This CDR3 is built from 14 residues. CDR1 and CDR2 from the germline V gene are LGHNA and YSLEER. V was shortened by 4 bases and J by 6 bases, with 14 bases between the two germline ends. CDR3 coding DNA: TGCGCCAGCAGCCCTGGGAGAGCCCGGGATACGCAGTATTTT. Its protein product is CASSPGRARDTQYF.

The chain uses TRBV7-2 and TRBJ1-5; D is possibly TRBD1 (6 bases). V was shortened by 1 base and J by 5 bases, with 12 bases between the two germline ends. Germline CDR1 SGHTA, CDR2 FQGNSA. CDR3 length: 15 amino acids. The CDR3 region is CASSLVGGPYQPQHF. In nucleotides, the CDR3 is TGTGCCAGCAGCTTAGTAGGGGGTCCATATCAGCCCCAGCATTTT.

CDR3 in amino acids: CSVGRPNTEAFF. The CDR3 coding sequence is TGCAGCGTTGGGCGGCCGAACACTGAAGCTTTCTTT. The chain uses TRBV29-1 and TRBJ1-1; no clear D. Deletions cut 4 bases from V and 1 base from J, with 7 bases between. The germline V gene has CDR1 SQVTM and CDR2 ANQGSEA. The CDR3 length is 12 residues.

The chain recombines TRBV19 with TRBJ2-7, with D uncertain. V lost 10 bases to trimming and J lost 6 bases, with 19 bases between them. Germline CDR1 and CDR2: LNHDA and SQIVND (reference sequence). The CDR3 has 13 residues. The CDR3 region is CATSPGMNLEQYF. The CDR3 nucleotides read TGTGCCACAAGCCCAGGCATGAATCTCGAGCAGTACTTC.

This clone was detected only a few times. The chain uses TRBV30 and TRBJ1-2, with TRBD1 as a possible D gene (6 bases). The V gene lost 3 bases and the J gene lost 2 bases, with 7 bases spanning the gap. In germline, CDR1 is GTSNPN, CDR2 SVGIG (reference sequence). The CDR3 runs to 12 residues. In DNA, the CDR3 is TGTGCCTGGAGACAGGGAAACTATGGCTACACCTTC. Its protein is CAWRQGNYGYTF.

This clone has a handful of counts. J is TRBJ2-1 and V is TRBV19; TRBD1 agrees at 7 bases. J gave up 0 bases and V 7 bases, and 3 bases lay outside the gene matches. CDR1 is LNHDA, CDR2 SQIVND, per germline (reference sequence). The CDR3 has 14 amino acids. The CDR3 spells CASNRTGSYNEQFF. The CDR3 region has the DNA TGTGCCAGTAATAGGACAGGCTCCTACAATGAGCAGTTCTTC. Full variable domain (outside the CDR3, taken from reference TRBV19 and TRBJ2-1): DGGITQSPKYLFRKEGQNVTLSCEQNLNHDAMYWYRQDPGQGLRLIYYSQIVNDFQKGDIAEGYSVSREKKESFPLTVTSAQKNPTAFYLCASNRTGSYNEQFFGPGTRLTVL.

This clone was seen more than once but under ten times. The rearrangement joins TRBV30 to TRBJ1-1; D might be TRBD1 (6 bases). CDR1 GTSNPN and CDR2 SVGIG come from the germline V gene (reference sequence). Trimming took 7 bases from V and 6 from J, leaving 18 bases between them. The CDR3 totals 13 residues. The CDR3 DNA reads as TGTGCCTCGAGGATCGTTGGGGGCGCTGAAGCTTTCTTT. The encoded protein is CASRIVGGAEAFF.

The chain joins TRBV29-1 to TRBJ1-2; 8 positions agree with TRBD1. Germline V gene lookup returns CDR1 SQVTM and CDR2 ANQGSEA. Trimming at V came to 5 bases and at J to 8 bases, leaving 13 bases not matched to a gene. This CDR3 is 14 amino acids long. The CDR3 nucleotides are TGCAGCGTTCACCAGGACAGGGCCAGAGAGGGCTACACCTTC. Amino acid sequence: CSVHQDRAREGYTF.

The genes are TRBV7-9 and TRBJ1-1; possible D gene TRBD1, 6 bases. Trimming took 5 bases from V and 1 from J, leaving 17 bases between them. The CDR3 is 16 amino acids. CDR1 and CDR2 (germline): SEHNR, FQNEAQ (reference sequence). The CDR3 region is CASSPGWGPQNTEAFF. For the CDR3, the DNA is TGTGCCAGCAGCCCTGGGTGGGGGCCCCAGAACACTGAAGCTTTCTTT.

This clone was counted a few times. The chain recombines TRBV2 with TRBJ2-7, with TRBD2 identical over 7 bases. The CDR3 has 13 amino acids. CDR1 is SNHLY, CDR2 FYNNEI, per germline. Trimming cost V 3 bases and J 7 bases; bases outside gene matches: 6. CDR3 bases: TGTGCCAGCAGTGACCGTAGGGGAGGGGAGCAGTACTTC. Its protein is CASSDRRGGEQYF.

V and J are TRBV15 and TRBJ2-7, with 7 positions matching TRBD1. Germline V gene sequence: CDR1 LNHNV, CDR2 YYDKDF (reference sequence). Losses at the gene ends were 0 bases for V and 7 bases for J; bases not matched to a gene: 9. This CDR3 is built from 15 residues. The CDR3: CATSRDRTGVEEQYF. The CDR3 nucleotides are TGTGCCACCAGCAGAGATCGAACAGGGGTGGAGGAGCAGTACTTC.

J is TRBJ2-1 and V is TRBV18; TRBD1 matches at 8 bases. Germline-derived CDR1 and CDR2 are KGHSH and LQKENI. V was pared by 6 bases and J by 7 bases, with 11 bases of the junction left unmatched. The CDR3 covers 15 residues. CDR3 sequence reads: CASSLGTGSGNEQFF. CDR3 DNA: TGTGCCAGCTCCCTCGGGACAGGCTCGGGAAATGAGCAGTTCTTC.

The chain links TRBV19 to TRBJ1-1; D is undetermined. Trimming pared 7 bases from V and 0 bases from J, leaving 9 bases between. Germline CDR1 is LNHDA and CDR2 is SQIVND (reference sequence). The CDR3 length is 13 residues. CDR3 nucleotides: TGTGCCAGTATAAGAGACTTGAACACTGAAGCTTTCTTT. As protein: CASIRDLNTEAFF.

The chain couples TRBV28 to TRBJ2-2; 8 bases are a match to TRBD2. Germline CDR1 and CDR2: MDHEN and SYDVKM. V lost 5 bases, J lost 5 bases, and 10 bases stayed unmatched. The CDR3 spans 16 residues. The CDR3 sequence is CASSLPLAGLTGELFF. CDR3 in DNA: TGTGCCAGCAGTCTCCCGTTAGCGGGGTTAACCGGGGAGCTGTTTTTT.

This clone was recorded a few times. The rearrangement joins TRBV7-3 to TRBJ1-1, with D unclear. The CDR3 totals 13 residues. Trimming pared 4 bases from V and 1 base from J, leaving 7 bases between. Germline V lookup: CDR1 SGHTA, CDR2 FQGTGA. In DNA form, the CDR3 reads TGTGCCAGCAGCTCTCGCAGGAACACTGAAGCTTTCTTT. Protein sequence: CASSSRRNTEAFF.

This clone turned up a few times. The chain has TRBV11-2 and TRBJ2-2, with TRBD2 matching over 13 bases. Germline V CDR1 and CDR2: SGHAT, FQNNGV. This CDR3 spans 18 amino acids. V dropped 5 bases and J dropped 1; count of bases not matched to a gene: 7. The CDR3 region has the DNA TGTGCCAGCAGCCCCCGACTAGCGGGGGGCCGGAACACCGGGGAGCTGTTTTTT. Encoded protein: CASSPRLAGGRNTGELFF. The variable domain in full, completed from reference TRBV11-2 and TRBJ2-2, reads EAGVAQSPRYKIIEKRQSVAFWCNPISGHATLYWYQQILGQGPKLLIQFQNNGVVDDSQLPKDRFSAERLKGVDSTLKIQPAKLEDSAVYLCASSPRLAGGRNTGELFFGEGSRLTVL.

This sequence joins TRBV9 and TRBJ2-2; D is undetermined. V was clipped by 4 bases and J by 5 bases, with 9 bases between them. Germline-derived CDR1 and CDR2 are SGDLS and YYNGEE. The CDR3 contains 13 residues. CDR3 region: CASSIVVTGELFF. CDR3 nucleotide sequence: TGTGCCAGCAGCATTGTAGTGACCGGGGAGCTGTTTTTT.

The gene calls are TRBV7-2 and TRBJ2-1, with TRBD1 matching over 11 bases. Trimming removed 5 bases from V and 9 bases from J; junction bases left unmatched: 6. Germline V CDR1 and CDR2: SGHTA, FQGNSA. The CDR3 extends over 14 amino acids. In nucleotides, the CDR3 is TGTGCCAGCAGCCGGGACAGGGGGAAGGGTGAGCAGTTCTTC. Its protein product is CASSRDRGKGEQFF.

Only a few counts were recorded for this clone. This sequence joins TRBV5-4 and TRBJ2-1, with 9 nucleotides matching TRBD2. Germline-derived CDR1 and CDR2 are SGHNT and YYREEE (reference sequence). The length of the CDR3 is 16 residues. Trimming removed 3 bases from V and 5 bases from J; junction bases left unmatched: 9. DNA for the CDR3: TGTGCCAGCAGCTCTGTTAGCGGGAGAGGGAACAATGAGCAGTTCTTC. Protein: CASSSVSGRGNNEQFF.

This clone was seen a few times. The V call is TRBV28, the J call TRBJ2-7; D is undetermined. Germline CDR1 MDHEN, CDR2 SYDVKM. The V and J ends lost 6 bases and 6 bases respectively, with 9 bases between them. The CDR3 is made up of 11 amino acids. CDR3 loop: CASRTTGEQYF. In DNA form, the CDR3 reads TGTGCCAGCAGAACGACGGGCGAGCAGTACTTC.

In this sample, this clone turned up a few times. This chain joins TRBV28 and TRBJ1-4; 8 bases agree with TRBD1. V lost 5 bases to trimming and J lost 5 bases; unmatched junction nucleotides: 4. Germline V gene lookup returns CDR1 MDHEN and CDR2 SYDVKM. This CDR3 is built from 14 residues. This CDR3 is CASSTGQENEKLFF. The DNA for the CDR3 is TGTGCCAGCAGTACGGGACAGGAGAATGAAAAACTGTTTTTT.

The chain employs TRBV7-2 and TRBJ2-7, with 8 nucleotides matching TRBD1. V lost 6 bases to trimming and J lost 5 bases; unmatched junction nucleotides: 12. This CDR3 has 15 residues. CDR1 and CDR2 from the germline V gene are SGHTA and FQGNSA. CDR3 loop: CASRHPSTGVNEQYF. The DNA for the CDR3 is TGTGCCAGCAGACACCCCTCGACAGGGGTAAACGAGCAGTACTTC.